These 16 T cell receptor beta chains were all obtained from the same sample, sequenced in a study of vaccination and CD4 T cells after COVID-19. These receptors have no identified antigens. The treatment here: roughly 10-day PBMC culture with coronavirus spike peptide pools or control peptides (ViraFEST assay). Cultured CD4+ T-cell DNA underwent Oncomine TCR Beta short-read sequencing. Via MiXCR, TCRdb re-called the PCR reads, giving one row per CDR3 protein. This sample yields some 10,000 distinct CDR3 sequences, of which around 21% are seen a single time; around 12% belongs to the top ten. Material: CD4+ T cells from blood, cultured in vitro, obtained after SARS-CoV-2 vaccination. Receptors originate from a human donor who had recovered from COVID-19.

This clonotype came up a few times. The V gene is TRBV4-1, the J gene TRBJ1-2; D is ambiguous. Germline CDR1 reads MGHRA; CDR2 reads YSYEKL. V dropped 2 bases and J dropped 4 bases, with 8 bases sitting between them. CDR3 length: 13 amino acids. The CDR3, as DNA: TGCGCCAGCAGCCAACAGGAGGGCTATGGCTACACCTTC. As protein: CASSQQEGYGYTF.

Only a few counts were recorded for this clonotype. The chain has TRBV7-8 and TRBJ2-7, with 11 bases that match TRBD2. The junction had 6 bases not matched to a gene; V was cut back by 5 bases and J by 3 bases. The germline V gene has CDR1 SGHVS and CDR2 FQNEAQ. CDR3 size: 15 residues. The CDR3 region is CASSHRGTSGYEQYF. In DNA, the CDR3 is TGTGCCAGCAGCCACCGAGGGACTAGCGGCTACGAGCAGTACTTC.

The chain employs TRBV4-1 and TRBJ1-1; D call uncertain. CDR1 is MGHRA and CDR2 is YSYEKL in the germline V gene. The CDR3 loop spans 16 amino acids. Deletions cut 1 base from V and 1 base from J, with 13 bases between. The CDR3 nucleotides are TGCGCCAGCAGCCAAGGTCGACAAGCGGCGAACACTGAAGCTTTCTTT. This gives the protein CASSQGRQAANTEAFF.

This clonotype was detected a few times. This chain connects TRBV18 to TRBJ1-1; tentative D call: TRBD1 (6 bases). Germline V gives CDR1 KGHSH, CDR2 LQKENI. The CDR3 covers 15 residues. V was trimmed by 2 bases and J by 1 base, leaving 11 bases between them. CDR3 coding DNA: TGTGCCAGCTCACCAGGGACAAGGGGGAACACTGAAGCTTTCTTT. Translation: CASSPGTRGNTEAFF.

The chain recombines TRBV2 with TRBJ1-5, with 9 bases fitting TRBD1. Germline V gives CDR1 SNHLY, CDR2 FYNNEI. The junction had 4 bases not matched to a gene; V was cut back by 4 bases and J by 0 bases. The CDR3 is made up of 16 amino acids. CDR3 sequence: CASSGDRGYSNQPQHF. The DNA for the CDR3 is TGTGCCAGCAGTGGAGACAGGGGGTATAGCAATCAGCCCCAGCATTTT.

This chain connects TRBV28 to TRBJ1-5, with D possibly TRBD1 on 6 matching bases. Trimming left V 3 bases short and J 5 bases short, with 11 bases between. Per the germline V gene, CDR1 is MDHEN and CDR2 is SYDVKM. This CDR3 contains 14 residues. DNA for the CDR3: TGTGCCAGCAGTTTCCGTCAGGGGCATCAGCCCCAGCATTTT. Its translation is CASSFRQGHQPQHF. Full variable domain (remainder filled in from reference TRBV28 and TRBJ1-5): DVKVTQSSRYLVKRTGEKVFLECVQDMDHENMFWYRQDPGLGLRLIYFSYDVKMKEKGDIPEGYSVSREKKERFSLILESASTNQTSMYLCASSFRQGHQPQHFGDGTRLSIL.

The genes are TRBV7-8 and TRBJ2-1; 11 bases map to TRBD2. Germline trimming cut 0 bases from V and 5 bases from J; bases unmatched to any gene: 15. This CDR3 is 20 amino acids long. Per the germline V gene, CDR1 is SGHVS and CDR2 is FQNEAQ. CDR3 sequence: CASSLALVISGLAADNEQFF. The CDR3 nucleotides read TGTGCCAGCAGCTTAGCGCTGGTTATCTCGGGACTAGCGGCGGACAATGAGCAGTTCTTC.

The CDR3, as DNA: TGTGCCAGCACCCGGGGTACTAAGCAGTTCTTC. This sequence encodes CASTRGTKQFF. J is TRBJ2-1 and V is TRBV12-3 or TRBV12-4, with TRBD2 as a possible D gene (5 bases). The CDR3 totals 11 residues. Between the trimmed V and J ends, which lost 7 bases and 11 bases, there was a span of 12 bases.

This clonotype was counted only a few times. The V gene is TRBV7-8, the J gene TRBJ2-7; D gene ambiguous. The CDR3 loop spans 15 amino acids. Germline assignment: CDR1 SGHVS and CDR2 FQNEAQ. Trimming stripped 1 base from V and 0 bases from J, with 10 bases between. This CDR3 reads CASSLGLDTSYEQYF. CDR3 sequence (DNA): TGTGCCAGCAGCTTAGGGCTAGACACCTCCTACGAGCAGTACTTC.

This clonotype was seen more than once but under ten times. As DNA, the CDR3 is TGTGCCAGCAGCCGGTCCTTGGGCACTGAAGCTTTCTTT. The encoded protein is CASSRSLGTEAFF. The V gene is TRBV6-2 or TRBV6-3, the J gene TRBJ1-1; no definite D call. This CDR3 has 13 amino acids. Germline V CDR1 and CDR2: MNHEY, SVGEGT. Trimming left V 6 bases short and J 4 bases short, with 12 bases between.

The chain has TRBV9 and TRBJ1-6; 7 bases line up with TRBD1. The CDR3 totals 15 residues. Per germline, CDR1 SGDLS and CDR2 YYNGEE. The trim removed 4 bases at V and 4 bases at J, leaving 5 bases unmatched. Here the CDR3 DNA reads TGTGCCAGCAGCACAGGGGACGGATATAATTCACCCCTCCACTTT. Translation gives CASSTGDGYNSPLHF.

This clonotype was recorded a few times. This rearrangement joins TRBV7-9 to TRBJ1-2, with a weak D call TRBD1 (6 bases). This CDR3 region has 16 residues. V was clipped by 4 bases and J by 5 bases, with 20 bases between them. Looked up from germline, CDR1 is SEHNR and CDR2 is FQNEAQ (reference sequence). The chain's CDR3 is CASSSAPQGAVYGYTF. CDR3 DNA: TGTGCCAGCAGCTCCGCCCCACAGGGAGCGGTATATGGCTACACCTTC.

The chain uses TRBV20-1 and TRBJ1-3; D ambiguous. The CDR3 has 14 amino acids. Germline CDR1 DFQATT, CDR2 SNEGSKA (reference sequence). V gave up 0 bases and J gave up 4 bases, with 10 bases separating them. The DNA of the CDR3 is TGCAGTGCTAGAGATTCGGTTCCGGGAAACACCATATATTTT. This codes for CSARDSVPGNTIYF.

The V call is TRBV12-3 or TRBV12-4, the J call TRBJ2-3; maybe TRBD1 (6 bases). CDR3 length equals 18 residues. V shed 2 bases and J shed 4 bases, with 22 bases lying between them. Here the CDR3 DNA reads TGTGCCAGCAGTTTATCTCGGTCAGGGGCCTTCCGCGCAGATACGCAGTATTTT. As protein: CASSLSRSGAFRADTQYF.

The chain uses TRBV15 and TRBJ2-1, with no clear D. Germline loops: CDR1 LNHNV, CDR2 YYDKDF (reference sequence). Trimming removed 0 bases from V and 0 bases from J, with 21 bases in between. CDR3 length: 20 residues. CDR3 coding DNA: TGTGCCACCAGCAGAGATAAGCGAGGCGCCTTTGTCAGCTCCTACAATGAGCAGTTCTTC. It codes for CATSRDKRGAFVSSYNEQFF.

V usage is TRBV15 and J usage is TRBJ1-1; D is unresolved. Trimming shortened V by 5 bases and J by 1 base, and 11 bases separated the two germline ends. This CDR3 contains 14 residues. Germline loops: CDR1 LNHNV, CDR2 YYDKDF (reference sequence). The CDR3 protein is CATSPQVRNTEAFF. CDR3 in DNA: TGTGCCACCAGCCCACAAGTTCGGAACACTGAAGCTTTCTTT. Full variable domain (remainder filled in from reference TRBV15 and TRBJ1-1): DAMVIQNPRYQVTQFGKPVTLSCSQTLNHNVMYWYQQKSSQAPKLLFHYYDKDFNNEADTPDNFQSRRPNTSFCFLDIRSPGLGDTAMYLCATSPQVRNTEAFFGQGTRLTVV.